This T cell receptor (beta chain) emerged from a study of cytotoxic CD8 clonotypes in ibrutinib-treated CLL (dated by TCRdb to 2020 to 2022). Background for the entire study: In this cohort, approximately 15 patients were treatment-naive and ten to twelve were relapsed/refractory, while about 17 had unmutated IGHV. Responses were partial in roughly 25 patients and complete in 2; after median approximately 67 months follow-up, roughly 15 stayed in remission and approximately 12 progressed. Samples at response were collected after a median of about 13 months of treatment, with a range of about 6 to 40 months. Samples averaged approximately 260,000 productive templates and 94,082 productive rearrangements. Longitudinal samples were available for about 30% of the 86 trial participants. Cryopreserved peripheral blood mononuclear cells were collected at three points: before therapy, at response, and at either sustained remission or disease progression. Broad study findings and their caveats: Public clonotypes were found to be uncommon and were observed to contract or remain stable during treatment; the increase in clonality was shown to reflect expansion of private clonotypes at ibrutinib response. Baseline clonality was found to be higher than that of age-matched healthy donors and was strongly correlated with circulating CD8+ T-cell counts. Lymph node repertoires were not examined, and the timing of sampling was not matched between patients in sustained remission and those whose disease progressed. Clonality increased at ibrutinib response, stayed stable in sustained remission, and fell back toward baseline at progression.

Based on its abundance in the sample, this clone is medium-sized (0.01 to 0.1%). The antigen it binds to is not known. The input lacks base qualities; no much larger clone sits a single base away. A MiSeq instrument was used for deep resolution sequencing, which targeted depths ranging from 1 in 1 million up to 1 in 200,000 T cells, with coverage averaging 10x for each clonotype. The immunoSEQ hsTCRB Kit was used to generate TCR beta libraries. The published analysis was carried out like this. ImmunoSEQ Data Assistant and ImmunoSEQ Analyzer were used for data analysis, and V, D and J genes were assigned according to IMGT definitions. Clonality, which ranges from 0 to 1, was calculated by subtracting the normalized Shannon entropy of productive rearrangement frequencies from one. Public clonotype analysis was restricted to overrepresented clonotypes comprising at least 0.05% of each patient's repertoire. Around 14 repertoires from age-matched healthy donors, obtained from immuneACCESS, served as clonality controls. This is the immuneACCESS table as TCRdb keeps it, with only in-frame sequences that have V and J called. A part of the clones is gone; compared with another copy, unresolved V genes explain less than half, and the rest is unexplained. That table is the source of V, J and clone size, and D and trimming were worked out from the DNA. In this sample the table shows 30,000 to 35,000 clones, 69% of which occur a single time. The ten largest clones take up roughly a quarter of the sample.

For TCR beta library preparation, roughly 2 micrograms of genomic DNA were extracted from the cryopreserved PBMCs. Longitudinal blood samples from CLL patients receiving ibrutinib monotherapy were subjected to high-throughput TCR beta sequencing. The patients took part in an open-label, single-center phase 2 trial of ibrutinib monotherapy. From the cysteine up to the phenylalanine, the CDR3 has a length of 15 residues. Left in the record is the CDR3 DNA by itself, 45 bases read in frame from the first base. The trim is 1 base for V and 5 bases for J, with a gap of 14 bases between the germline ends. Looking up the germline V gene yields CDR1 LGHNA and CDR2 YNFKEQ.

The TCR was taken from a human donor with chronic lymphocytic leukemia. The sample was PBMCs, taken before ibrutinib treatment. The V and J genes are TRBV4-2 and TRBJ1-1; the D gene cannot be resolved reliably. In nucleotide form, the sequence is TGTGCCAGCAGCCAAGTGAACAACCGAGGAACTGAAGCTTTCTTT. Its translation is CASSQVNNRGTEAFF.